Listed here are 23 T cell receptor beta chains from one sample, sequenced in a study of T cell clonotyping in hematopoietic cell transplantation. TCRdb keeps only in-frame clones here, not all; method: immunoSEQ multiplex PCR. Here the sample spans 25,000 to 30,000 clones, roughly 85% being singletons. Time point here: recipient sample about 28 days before transplant, after cytoreduction. The specimen was peripheral blood mononuclear cells, collected before stem cell transplant. The receptors were gathered from a man aged 35-49 years with acute myeloid leukemia. Some clones in this sample may be carry-over from other donors' samples.

The rearrangement links TRBV5-4 to TRBJ1-4; D remains unclear. V was trimmed by 0 bases and J by 0 bases, leaving 6 bases between them. Germline assignment: CDR1 SGHNT and CDR2 YYREEE (reference sequence). The CDR3 covers 15 residues. CDR3 amino acids: CASSLGGTTNEKLFF. The CDR3 DNA is TGTGCCAGCAGCTTGGGCGGGACAACTAATGAAAAACTGTTTTTT. Variable domain in full (rest from reference TRBV5-4 and TRBJ1-4): ETGVTQSPTHLIKTRGQQVTLRCSSQSGHNTVSWYQQALGQGPQFIFQYYREEENGRGNFPPRFSGLQFPNYSSELNVNALELDDSALYLCASSLGGTTNEKLFFGSGTQLSVL.

In this sample, this clone turned up a few times. Compared with germline, one end of the junction differs, possibly owing to a read error. This sequence joins TRBV30 and TRBJ1-2; D uncertain. The germline CDR1 and CDR2 sequences are GTSNPN and SVGIG (reference sequence). The CDR3 sequence is 13 residues long. DNA of the CDR3: TGTGCCTGGAGTTCGATAAGAAACTACGGCTACACCTTC. As protein: CAWSSIRNYGYTF.

Only one count was recorded for this clone. The CDR3: CASSQVGTGKETQYF. The CDR3 DNA sequence: TGCGCCAGCAGCCAAGTCGGGACAGGGAAAGAGACCCAGTACTTC. The chain employs TRBV4-3 and TRBJ2-5; 9 nucleotides align to TRBD1. V was clipped by 1 base and J by 3 bases; unmatched bases: 3. CDR1 is LGHNA and CDR2 is YSLEER in the germline V gene. This CDR3 contains 15 residues.

This chain connects TRBV10-3 to TRBJ2-3, with D possibly TRBD2 on 7 matching bases. The CDR3 loop spans 16 amino acids. Germline V gives CDR1 ENHRY, CDR2 SYGVKD. Trimming stripped 4 bases from V and 4 bases from J, with 18 bases between. This chain's CDR3 is CAISAGAGVQPDTQYF. In nucleotides, the CDR3 is TGTGCCATCAGTGCGGGGGCGGGAGTTCAGCCAGATACGCAGTATTTT.

This rearrangement joins TRBV7-2 to TRBJ1-2; D is unresolved. This CDR3 contains 15 residues. V gave up 5 bases and J gave up 5 bases, with 18 bases separating them. CDR1 SGHTA and CDR2 FQGNSA come from the germline V gene. CDR3 region: CASSRRWTDRYGYTF. In DNA form, the CDR3 reads TGTGCCAGCAGCCGCAGGTGGACGGACCGTTATGGCTACACCTTC.

The chain combines TRBV28 with TRBJ2-2; 12 nucleotides line up with TRBD1. Germline V gene data show CDR1 as MDHEN and CDR2 as SYDVKM. This CDR3 has 16 residues. Germline trimming cut 6 bases from V and 2 bases from J; bases unmatched to any gene: 4. The CDR3 spells CASRRGTGGNTGELFF. CDR3 bases: TGTGCCAGCAGAAGGGGGACAGGGGGCAACACCGGGGAGCTGTTTTTT. Full variable domain (missing parts from reference TRBV28 and TRBJ2-2): DVKVTQSSRYLVKRTGEKVFLECVQDMDHENMFWYRQDPGLGLRLIYFSYDVKMKEKGDIPEGYSVSREKKERFSLILESASTNQTSMYLCASRRGTGGNTGELFFGEGSRLTVL.

This chain links TRBV7-2 with TRBJ2-1, with TRBD1 as a possible D gene (6 bases). CDR1 and CDR2 (germline): SGHTA, FQGNSA. The CDR3 is 13 amino acids. Trimming removed 4 bases at V and 9 bases at J, with 13 bases between. The CDR3 protein is CASSSQGSSEQFF. CDR3 DNA: TGTGCCAGCAGCTCCCAGGGGAGTAGTGAGCAGTTCTTC.

The chain carries TRBV11-3 and TRBJ2-5; D is perhaps TRBD1 (6 bases). The CDR3 runs to 14 residues. CDR1 is SGHNT and CDR2 is YENEEA in the germline V gene. The ends were cut back, 5 bases at V and 4 bases at J, with 14 bases in the middle. The CDR3 nucleotides are TGTGCCAGCAGCAAGGGTGACAGGCCAGAGACCCAGTACTTC. Its protein product is CASSKGDRPETQYF.

V is TRBV29-1 and J is TRBJ2-7; TRBD2 might be the D (6 bases). V was pared by 1 base and J by 5 bases, with 18 bases between. The CDR3 has 15 residues. The germline gives CDR1 SQVTM, CDR2 ANQGSEA. CDR3 sequence reads: CSVEGRGTSPNEQYF. The CDR3 DNA reads TGCAGCGTTGAAGGGCGCGGGACCTCTCCTAACGAGCAGTACTTC.

This chain connects TRBV11-3 to TRBJ2-3; D unclear. The V end was cut by 5 bases, the J end by 2 bases, with 14 bases between. The CDR3 consists of 15 residues. The germline V gene encodes CDR1 SGHNT and CDR2 YENEEA. The CDR3 loop is CASSPHGPYTDTQYF. The CDR3 coding sequence is TGTGCCAGCAGCCCCCACGGACCATACACAGATACGCAGTATTTT. The complete variable domain, with remaining parts taken from reference TRBV11-3 and TRBJ2-3, reads EAGVVQSPRYKIIEKKQPVAFWCNPISGHNTLYWYLQNLGQGPELLIRYENEEAVDDSQLPKDRFSAERLKGVDSTLKIQPAELGDSAVYLCASSPHGPYTDTQYFGPGTRLTVL.

V is TRBV10-3 and J is TRBJ2-1; possible D gene TRBD1, 8 bases. Germline assignment: CDR1 ENHRY and CDR2 SYGVKD. The CDR3 extends over 13 amino acids. The ends were cut back, 5 bases at V and 9 bases at J, with 14 bases in the middle. The DNA for the CDR3 is TGTGCCATCAGTCAAACAGGGGGGGGTGAGCAGTTCTTC. Encoded protein: CAISQTGGGEQFF.

V and J are TRBV29-1 and TRBJ1-4, with D possibly TRBD1 on 5 matching bases. CDR1 and CDR2 from the germline V gene are SQVTM and ANQGSEA. CDR3 length equals 12 residues. V dropped 7 bases and J dropped 12 bases, with 18 bases sitting between them. The CDR3 here is CSALSVRGELFF. DNA of the CDR3: TGCAGCGCCCTCTCGGTAAGAGGGGAACTGTTTTTT.

This rearrangement joins TRBV9 to TRBJ2-5; unclear D gene. The CDR3 has 13 residues. Germline V gene lookup returns CDR1 SGDLS and CDR2 YYNGEE. V dropped 0 bases and J dropped 5 bases, with 8 bases sitting between them. CDR3 protein: CASSVDGRETQYF. CDR3 coding DNA: TGTGCCAGCAGCGTAGACGGAAGGGAGACCCAGTACTTC.

A single count supports this clone. The gene calls are TRBV6-6 and TRBJ1-1, with 7 bases that match TRBD1. This CDR3 has 14 amino acids. With V trimmed by 2 bases and J by 10 bases, 10 bases remained unmatched. Per the germline V gene, CDR1 is MNHNY and CDR2 is SVGAGI (reference sequence). This CDR3 is CASSYGDRASRAFF. CDR3 nucleotides: TGTGCCAGCAGTTACGGAGACAGGGCAAGTAGAGCTTTCTTT.

V and J are TRBV7-6 and TRBJ2-1; possibly TRBD1 for D (6 bases). The CDR3 is made up of 14 amino acids. Germline CDR1 reads SGHVS; CDR2 reads FNYEAQ. V lost 4 bases and J 8 bases, leaving 15 bases between the germline ends. CDR3 nucleotides: TGTGCCAGCAGCTCCGAACAGGGTAGGGATGAGCAGTTCTTC. Its protein product is CASSSEQGRDEQFF.

The rearrangement uses TRBV10-3 and TRBJ1-2, with D possibly being TRBD1 (6 bases). The CDR3 has 11 residues. Per the germline V gene, CDR1 is ENHRY and CDR2 is SYGVKD. Trimming stripped 2 bases from V and 13 bases from J, with 11 bases between. The CDR3 loop reads CAISEGGPGTF. CDR3 DNA sequence: TGTGCCATCAGTGAGGGGGGCCCCGGCACCTTC.

The chain is built from TRBV6-1 and TRBJ1-2; weak D call: TRBD1 (6 bases). Per germline, CDR1 MNHNS and CDR2 SASEGT. Trimming took 3 bases from V and 4 from J, leaving 12 bases between them. The CDR3 totals 14 residues. DNA for the CDR3: TGTGCCAGCAGTGATTTACAGGGTAGCTATGGCTACACCTTC. Amino acids: CASSDLQGSYGYTF.

The sample holds one count of this clone. This chain links TRBV5-4 with TRBJ1-2, with D unclear. The CDR3 extends over 11 amino acids. Germline values: CDR1 SGHNT, CDR2 YYREEE (reference sequence). V was clipped by 4 bases and J by 4 bases, with 5 bases between them. CDR3 region: CASSDLYGYTF. CDR3 sequence (DNA): TGTGCCAGCAGCGACCTCTATGGCTACACCTTC. The full variable domain, completed using reference TRBV5-4 and TRBJ1-2, is ETGVTQSPTHLIKTRGQQVTLRCSSQSGHNTVSWYQQALGQGPQFIFQYYREEENGRGNFPPRFSGLQFPNYSSELNVNALELDDSALYLCASSDLYGYTFGSGTRLTVV.

The V and J genes are TRBV7-9 and TRBJ2-5; D ambiguous. The length of the CDR3 is 16 residues. Between the trimmed V and J ends, which lost 1 base and 1 base, there was a span of 13 bases. Germline V gene sequence: CDR1 SEHNR, CDR2 FQNEAQ (reference sequence). The CDR3 here is CASSLGGGNVQETQYF. The CDR3 DNA sequence: TGTGCCAGCAGCTTAGGGGGTGGGAACGTCCAAGAGACCCAGTACTTC.

The rearrangement links TRBV11-3 to TRBJ2-4, with D uncertain. CDR3 length equals 12 residues. V lost 5 bases to trimming and J lost 6 bases, with 8 bases between them. Germline V gene data show CDR1 as SGHNT and CDR2 as YENEEA. CDR3 amino acids: CASSPNTNIQYF. Written as DNA, the CDR3 is TGTGCCAGCAGCCCAAATACAAACATTCAGTACTTC.

This rearrangement joins TRBV5-6 to TRBJ2-7; 9 bases fit TRBD1. Trimming at V came to 0 bases and at J to 6 bases, leaving 10 bases not matched to a gene. From germline, CDR1 is SGHDT and CDR2 YYEEEE. This CDR3 has 16 residues. CDR3 residues: CASSLASGTGSTEQYF. CDR3 nucleotide sequence: TGTGCCAGCAGCTTGGCTTCTGGGACAGGGTCAACCGAGCAGTACTTC.

This clone has a single count. The chain is built from TRBV11-2 and TRBJ1-1; no firm D call. Deletions cut 5 bases from V and 3 bases from J, with 10 bases between. CDR3 length equals 13 residues. Germline V CDR1 and CDR2: SGHAT, FQNNGV. In nucleotides, the CDR3 is TGTGCCAGCAGCCCGGTGCTGTACACTGAAGCTTTCTTT. Translated, it gives CASSPVLYTEAFF.

The V call is TRBV4-2, the J call TRBJ2-2; tentatively, D is TRBD2 (6 bases). V lost 4 bases and J lost 1, with 13 bases in between. The V gene's germline CDR1 is LGHNA and CDR2 YNFKEQ. The CDR3 is 16 amino acids. The CDR3 bases are TGTGCCAGCAGCCGAAGAAGCGGGCTGAACACCGGGGAGCTGTTTTTT. It translates to CASSRRSGLNTGELFF.